The clone carrying this TCR beta chain was found once. What it binds is unknown. The sample belongs to a study of cytomegalovirus exposure and HLA in healthy donors. Study-wide background: Assignment to the Caucasian-associated ancestry cluster applied to more than 75% of the approximately 390 genotyped donors.

Findings and caveats of the study: There were several of the most significant clusters that appeared linked to common viral pathogens in a later analysis. Presence/absence analyses rested on an assumption that sequencing depth was roughly uniform across donors.

It was with 60 Vbeta and 13 Jbeta primers that the PCR ran. TCRdb's copy holds only in-frame clones and misses some; the assay was immunoSEQ multiplex PCR. The sample has 75,000 to 100,000 clones, about 78% seen once. The sequence was collected from a man in his forties or fifties in good health and CMV-seronegative. Sequenced material: PBMCs.

CDR3: CASRPLAGDREQFF. The CDR3 DNA is TGTGCCAGTAGGCCACTAGCGGGAGATCGTGAGCAGTTCTTC. The chain joins TRBV19 to TRBJ2-1; 11 bases are a match to TRBD2. Germline V CDR1 and CDR2: LNHDA, SQIVND (reference sequence). J lost 9 bases, V lost 6 bases, and 7 bases had no gene match. This CDR3 spans 14 amino acids.